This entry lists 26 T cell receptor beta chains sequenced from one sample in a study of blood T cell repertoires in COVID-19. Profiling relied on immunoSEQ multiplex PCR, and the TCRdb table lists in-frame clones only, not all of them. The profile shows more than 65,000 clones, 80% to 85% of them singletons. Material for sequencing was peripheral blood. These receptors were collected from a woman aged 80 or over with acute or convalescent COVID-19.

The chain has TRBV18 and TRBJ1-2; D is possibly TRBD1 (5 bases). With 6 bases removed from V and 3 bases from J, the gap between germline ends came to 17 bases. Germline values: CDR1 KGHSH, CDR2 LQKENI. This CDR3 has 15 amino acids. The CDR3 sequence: CASSPDSPGDYGYTF. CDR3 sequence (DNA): TGTGCCAGCTCCCCGGACTCTCCGGGGGACTATGGCTACACCTTC.

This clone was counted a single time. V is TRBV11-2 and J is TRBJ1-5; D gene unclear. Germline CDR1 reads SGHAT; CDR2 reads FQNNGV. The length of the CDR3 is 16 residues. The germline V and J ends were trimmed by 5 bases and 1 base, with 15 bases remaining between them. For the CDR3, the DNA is TGTGCCAGCAGCCCACCTTGGCAGAGGAGCAATCAGCCCCAGCATTTT. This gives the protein CASSPPWQRSNQPQHF.

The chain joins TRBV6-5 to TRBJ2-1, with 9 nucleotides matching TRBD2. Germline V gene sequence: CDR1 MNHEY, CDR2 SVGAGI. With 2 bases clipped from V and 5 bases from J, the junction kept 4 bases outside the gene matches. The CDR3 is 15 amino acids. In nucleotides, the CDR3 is TGTGCCAGCAGTTACACAGCGGGGGGAAACAATGAGCAGTTCTTC. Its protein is CASSYTAGGNNEQFF.

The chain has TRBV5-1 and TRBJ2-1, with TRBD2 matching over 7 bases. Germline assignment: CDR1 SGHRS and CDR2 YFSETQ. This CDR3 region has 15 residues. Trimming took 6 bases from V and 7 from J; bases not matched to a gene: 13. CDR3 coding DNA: TGCGCCAGCAACCGGGTCGGGGGGTTTGGGAATGAGCAGTTCTTC. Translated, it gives CASNRVGGFGNEQFF.

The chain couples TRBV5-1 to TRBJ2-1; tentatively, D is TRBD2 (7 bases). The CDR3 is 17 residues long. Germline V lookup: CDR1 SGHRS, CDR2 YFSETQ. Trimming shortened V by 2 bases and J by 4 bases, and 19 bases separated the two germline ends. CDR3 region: CASSFIIGLGGYNEQFF. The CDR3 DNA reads TGCGCCAGCAGCTTCATTATAGGACTAGGGGGGTACAATGAGCAGTTCTTC. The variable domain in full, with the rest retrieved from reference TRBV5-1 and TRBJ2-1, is KAGVTQTPRYLIKTRGQQVTLSCSPISGHRSVSWYQQTPGQGLQFLFEYFSETQRNKGNFPGRFSGRQFSNSRSEMNVSTLELGDSALYLCASSFIIGLGGYNEQFFGPGTRLTVL.

CDR3 amino acids: CASSGLAGSYEQYF. DNA of the CDR3: TGTGCCAGCTCGGGACTAGCGGGTTCCTACGAGCAGTACTTC. The chain links TRBV2 to TRBJ2-7, with 12 bases matching TRBD2. The V gene's germline CDR1 is SNHLY and CDR2 FYNNEI. V was clipped by 8 bases and J by 1 base; unmatched bases: 3. The CDR3 covers 14 residues. The whole variable domain, filled in from reference TRBV2 and TRBJ2-7, reads EPEVTQTPSHQVTQMGQEVILRCVPISNHLYFYWYRQILGQKVEFLVSFYNNEISEKSEIFDDQFSVERPDGSNFTLKIRSTKLEDSAMYFCASSGLAGSYEQYFGPGTRLTVT.

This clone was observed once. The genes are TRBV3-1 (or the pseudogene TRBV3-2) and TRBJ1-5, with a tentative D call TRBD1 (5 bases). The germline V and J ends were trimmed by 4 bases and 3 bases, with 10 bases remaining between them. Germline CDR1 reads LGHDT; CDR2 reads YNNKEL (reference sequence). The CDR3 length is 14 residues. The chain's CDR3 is CASSRGGDNQPQHF. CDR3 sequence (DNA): TGTGCCAGCAGCCGGGGGGGGGACAATCAGCCCCAGCATTTT.

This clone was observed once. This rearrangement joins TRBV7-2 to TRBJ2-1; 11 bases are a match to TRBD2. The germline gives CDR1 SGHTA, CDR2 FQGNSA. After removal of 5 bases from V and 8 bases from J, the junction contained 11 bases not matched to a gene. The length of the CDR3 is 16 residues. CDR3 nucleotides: TGTGCCAGCAGCGATTTCACTAGCGGGGGCTCTCATGAGCAGTTCTTC. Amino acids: CASSDFTSGGSHEQFF.

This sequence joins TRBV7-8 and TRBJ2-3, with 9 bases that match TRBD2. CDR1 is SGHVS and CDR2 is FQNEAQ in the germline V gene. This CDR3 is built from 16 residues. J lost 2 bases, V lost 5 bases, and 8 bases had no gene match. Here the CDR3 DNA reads TGTGCCAGCAGCCGGGGAGCGGGGGGCCCCACAGATACGCAGTATTTT. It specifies CASSRGAGGPTDTQYF.

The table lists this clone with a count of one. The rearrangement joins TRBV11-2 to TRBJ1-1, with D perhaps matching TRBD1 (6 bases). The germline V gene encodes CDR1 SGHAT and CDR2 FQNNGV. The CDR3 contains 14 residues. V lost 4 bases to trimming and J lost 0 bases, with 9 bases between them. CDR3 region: CASSYGTLNTEAFF. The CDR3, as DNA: TGTGCCAGCAGCTACGGGACACTGAACACTGAAGCTTTCTTT.

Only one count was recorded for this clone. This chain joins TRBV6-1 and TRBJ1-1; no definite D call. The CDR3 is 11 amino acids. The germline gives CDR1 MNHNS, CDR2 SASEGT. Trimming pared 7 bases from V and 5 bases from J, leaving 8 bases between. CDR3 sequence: CASTPLTEAFF. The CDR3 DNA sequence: TGTGCCAGCACCCCCCTTACTGAAGCTTTCTTT.

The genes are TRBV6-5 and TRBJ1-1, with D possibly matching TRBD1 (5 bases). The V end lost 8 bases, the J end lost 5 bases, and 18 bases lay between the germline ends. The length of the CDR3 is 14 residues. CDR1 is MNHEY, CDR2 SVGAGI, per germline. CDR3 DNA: TGTGCCAGCCCCCCACCGGGGGTGGGGACTGAAGCTTTCTTT. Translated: CASPPPGVGTEAFF.

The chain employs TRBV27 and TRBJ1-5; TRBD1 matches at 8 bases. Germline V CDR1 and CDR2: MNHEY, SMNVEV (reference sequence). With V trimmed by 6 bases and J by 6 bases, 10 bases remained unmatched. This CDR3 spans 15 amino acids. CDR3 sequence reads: CASRMDRALGQPQHF. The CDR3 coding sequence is TGTGCCAGCAGAATGGACAGGGCTTTAGGTCAGCCCCAGCATTTT.

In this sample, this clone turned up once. CDR3 DNA sequence: TGTGCCACCAGGGGGACAGGCAATGAGCAGTTCTTC. It specifies CATRGTGNEQFF. The chain carries TRBV24-1 and TRBJ2-1; 8 bases agree with TRBD1. Trimming cost V 7 bases and J 6 bases; bases outside gene matches: 1. In germline, CDR1 is KGHDR, CDR2 SFDVKD. The CDR3 is made up of 12 amino acids.

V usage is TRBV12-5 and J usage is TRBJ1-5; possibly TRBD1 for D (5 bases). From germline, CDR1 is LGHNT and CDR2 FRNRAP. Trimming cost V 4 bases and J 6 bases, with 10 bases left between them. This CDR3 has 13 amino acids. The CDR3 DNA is TGTGCTAGTGGTTCGCTAACAGGTCAGCCCCAGCATTTT. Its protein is CASGSLTGQPQHF.

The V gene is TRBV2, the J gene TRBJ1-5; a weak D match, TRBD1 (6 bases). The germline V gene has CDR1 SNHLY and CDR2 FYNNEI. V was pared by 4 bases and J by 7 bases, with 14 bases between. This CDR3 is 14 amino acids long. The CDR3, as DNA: TGTGCCAGCAGTGGGACAGCTTTTTGGCAGCCCCAGCATTTT. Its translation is CASSGTAFWQPQHF.

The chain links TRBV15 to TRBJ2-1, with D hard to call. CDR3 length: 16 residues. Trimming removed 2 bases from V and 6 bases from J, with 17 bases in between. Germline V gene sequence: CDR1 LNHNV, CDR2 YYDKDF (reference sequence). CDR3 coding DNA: TGTGCCACCAGCAGAAAAAACTTGGAGAGGCTCAATGAGCAGTTCTTC. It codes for CATSRKNLERLNEQFF.

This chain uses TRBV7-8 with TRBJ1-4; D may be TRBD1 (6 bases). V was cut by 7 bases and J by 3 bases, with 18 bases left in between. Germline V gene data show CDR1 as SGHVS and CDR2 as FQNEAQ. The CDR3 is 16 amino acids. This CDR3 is CASTRRGGWANEKLFF. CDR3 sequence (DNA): TGTGCCAGCACCCGAAGGGGGGGTTGGGCTAATGAAAAACTGTTTTTT.

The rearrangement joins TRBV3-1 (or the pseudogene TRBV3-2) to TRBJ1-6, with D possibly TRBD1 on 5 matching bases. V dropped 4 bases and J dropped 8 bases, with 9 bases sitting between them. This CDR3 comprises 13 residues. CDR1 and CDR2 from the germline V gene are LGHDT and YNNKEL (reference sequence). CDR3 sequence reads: CASSLGGDSPLHF. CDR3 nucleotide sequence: TGTGCCAGCAGCCTCGGGGGGGATTCACCCCTCCACTTT.

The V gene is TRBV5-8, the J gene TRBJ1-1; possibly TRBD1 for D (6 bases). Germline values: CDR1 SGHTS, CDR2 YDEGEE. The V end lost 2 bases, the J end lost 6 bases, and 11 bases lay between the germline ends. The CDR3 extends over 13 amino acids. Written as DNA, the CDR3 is TGTGCCAGCAGCTTTACAGGGTTTGCTGAAGCTTTCTTT. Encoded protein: CASSFTGFAEAFF.

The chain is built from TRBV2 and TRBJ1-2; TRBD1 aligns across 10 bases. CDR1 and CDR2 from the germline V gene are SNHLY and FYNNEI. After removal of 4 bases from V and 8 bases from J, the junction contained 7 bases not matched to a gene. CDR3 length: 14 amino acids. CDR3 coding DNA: TGTGCCAGCAGTGCAGTGGGACAGGGGAAGGGCTACACCTTC. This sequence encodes CASSAVGQGKGYTF.

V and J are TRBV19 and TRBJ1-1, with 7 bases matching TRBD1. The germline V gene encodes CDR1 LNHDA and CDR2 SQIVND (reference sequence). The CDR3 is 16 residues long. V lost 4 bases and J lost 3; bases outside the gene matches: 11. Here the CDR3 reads CASSTRYRGLDTEAFF. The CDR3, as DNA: TGTGCCAGTAGTACACGTTACAGGGGTCTCGACACTGAAGCTTTCTTT. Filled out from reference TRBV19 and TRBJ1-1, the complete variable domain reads DGGITQSPKYLFRKEGQNVTLSCEQNLNHDAMYWYRQDPGQGLRLIYYSQIVNDFQKGDIAEGYSVSREKKESFPLTVTSAQKNPTAFYLCASSTRYRGLDTEAFFGQGTRLTVV.

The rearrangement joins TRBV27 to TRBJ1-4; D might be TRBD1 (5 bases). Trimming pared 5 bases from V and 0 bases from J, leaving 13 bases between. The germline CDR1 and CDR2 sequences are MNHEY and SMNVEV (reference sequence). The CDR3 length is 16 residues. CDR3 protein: CASSPTRQTTNEKLFF. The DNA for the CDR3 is TGTGCCAGCAGTCCCACCCGACAGACAACTAATGAAAAACTGTTTTTT.

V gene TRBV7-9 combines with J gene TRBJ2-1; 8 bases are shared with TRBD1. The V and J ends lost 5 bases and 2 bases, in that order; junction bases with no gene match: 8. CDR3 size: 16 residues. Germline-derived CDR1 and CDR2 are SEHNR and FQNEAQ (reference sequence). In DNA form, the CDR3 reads TGTGCCAGCAGCCAATACAAGACAGGGGCCTACAATGAGCAGTTCTTC. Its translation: CASSQYKTGAYNEQFF.

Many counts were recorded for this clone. CDR3 DNA: TGTGCCAGCAGCCCGTCAGCGAACGGGAATCAGCCCCAGCATTTT. Translated, it gives CASSPSANGNQPQHF. The chain combines TRBV7-6 with TRBJ1-5; the D is unclear. The CDR3 is 15 amino acids. Germline CDR1 SGHVS, CDR2 FNYEAQ. V gave up 5 bases and J gave up 4 bases, with 15 bases separating them.

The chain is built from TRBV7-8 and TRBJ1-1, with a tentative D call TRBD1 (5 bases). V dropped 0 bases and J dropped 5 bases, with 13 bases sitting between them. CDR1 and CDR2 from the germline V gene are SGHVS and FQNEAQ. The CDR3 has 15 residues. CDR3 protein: CASSLALLGVTEAFF. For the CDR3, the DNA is TGTGCCAGCAGCTTAGCGTTATTAGGGGTTACTGAAGCTTTCTTT.